This passage covers 31 T cell receptor beta chains from one sample sequenced in a study of a mutant IDH1 vaccine in newly diagnosed glioma. Data came from immunoSEQ multiplex PCR; TCRdb stores just in-frame clones and leaves some out. The sample records about 54,000 clones, roughly four fifths being singletons. These receptors' targets are unknown. The time point denotes: week 47, end of study. Doses consisted of 300 ug of mutant IDH1 20-mer peptide each, paired with topical imiquimod. Sequencing used PBMCs, obtained from a glioma patient whose treatment included an IDH1 peptide vaccine. These receptors all stem from a woman between 45 and 65 years old with glioma.

J is TRBJ2-1 and V is TRBV25-1, with 10 bases fitting TRBD1. Germline CDR1 and CDR2: MGHDK and SYGVNS. There are 13 residues in the CDR3. Trimming at V came to 6 bases and at J to 6 bases, leaving 2 bases not matched to a gene. CDR3 sequence: CASSRTGGNEQFF. CDR3 sequence (DNA): TGTGCCAGCAGCCGGACAGGGGGCAATGAGCAGTTCTTC.

The chain uses TRBV20-1 and TRBJ1-1; D uncertain. The CDR3 is made up of 11 amino acids. Germline V gene sequence: CDR1 DFQATT, CDR2 SNEGSKA (reference sequence). The ends were cut back, 7 bases at V and 11 bases at J, with 17 bases in the middle. This chain's CDR3 is CSEQALDGAFF. The CDR3 DNA follows: TGCAGTGAGCAGGCCCTTGATGGGGCTTTCTTT.

Only one count was recorded for this clone. The DNA for the CDR3 is TGTGCCAGTAATTCGAGGGATTCACCCCTCCACTTT. It translates to CASNSRDSPLHF. The chain couples TRBV19 to TRBJ1-6; the D is unclear. Germline values: CDR1 LNHDA, CDR2 SQIVND (reference sequence). The length of the CDR3 is 12 residues. With 7 bases removed from V and 8 bases from J, the gap between germline ends came to 9 bases. Full variable domain (rest looked up from reference TRBV19 and TRBJ1-6): DGGITQSPKYLFRKEGQNVTLSCEQNLNHDAMYWYRQDPGQGLRLIYYSQIVNDFQKGDIAEGYSVSREKKESFPLTVTSAQKNPTAFYLCASNSRDSPLHFGNGTRLTVT.

Comment on this clone: One junction end does not reproduce the germline sequence, and a read error may be involved. CDR3 residues: CASSFGTGGELF. The CDR3 DNA reads TGTGCCAGCAGCTTTGGGACAGGGGGCGAACTCTTT. The rearrangement joins TRBV7-9 to TRBJ1-1; 12 bases line up with TRBD1. CDR1 is SEHNR, CDR2 FQNEAQ, per germline (reference sequence). The CDR3 spans 12 residues.

The CDR3 here is CASKLLDTEAFF. CDR3 coding DNA: TGTGCCAGTAAATTATTGGACACTGAAGCTTTCTTT. The chain couples TRBV19 to TRBJ1-1; D not resolved. Trimming took 7 bases from V and 3 from J, leaving 9 bases between them. The germline gives CDR1 LNHDA, CDR2 SQIVND (reference sequence). The CDR3 spans 12 residues.

V usage is TRBV5-1 and J usage is TRBJ2-1; possibly TRBD1 for D (5 bases). The CDR3 length is 16 residues. Germline V gene lookup returns CDR1 SGHRS and CDR2 YFSETQ. The V and J ends lost 4 bases and 5 bases respectively, with 19 bases between them. CDR3 bases: TGCGCCAGCAGCGCCAGGGTTATTTTAGTCCACAATGAGCAGTTCTTC. Protein: CASSARVILVHNEQFF.

The chain has TRBV15 and TRBJ2-7; D possibly uses TRBD1 or TRBD2 (6 bases each). CDR3 size: 14 residues. Germline-derived CDR1 and CDR2 are LNHNV and YYDKDF (reference sequence). V was trimmed by 9 bases and J by 2 bases, leaving 17 bases between them. The CDR3 reads CATRFTGATYEQYF. The CDR3 DNA reads as TGTGCCACGAGATTTACGGGGGCGACCTACGAGCAGTACTTC.

This clone has a single count. The chain carries TRBV7-8 and TRBJ1-2; D is perhaps TRBD1 (5 bases). The CDR3 is made up of 14 amino acids. The V end lost 3 bases, the J end lost 8 bases, and 16 bases lay between the germline ends. Germline assignment: CDR1 SGHVS and CDR2 FQNEAQ. The CDR3 spells CASSLRETDRGYTF. CDR3 nucleotides: TGTGCCAGCAGCTTGAGGGAGACAGATAGGGGCTACACCTTC.

The chain links TRBV2 to TRBJ1-4; possibly TRBD1 for D (5 bases). The CDR3 runs 17 residues. Germline CDR1 reads SNHLY; CDR2 reads FYNNEI. The germline V and J ends were trimmed by 6 bases and 5 bases, with 22 bases remaining between them. CDR3 DNA sequence: TGTGCCAGCAGGGACCTTAAGACTGTCGGGGGAAATGAAAAACTGTTTTTT. The encoded protein is CASRDLKTVGGNEKLFF. The full variable domain, with the rest looked up from reference TRBV2 and TRBJ1-4, is EPEVTQTPSHQVTQMGQEVILRCVPISNHLYFYWYRQILGQKVEFLVSFYNNEISEKSEIFDDQFSVERPDGSNFTLKIRSTKLEDSAMYFCASRDLKTVGGNEKLFFGSGTQLSVL.

The chain combines TRBV2 with TRBJ1-2, with 7 nucleotides matching TRBD1. The junction had 3 bases not matched to a gene; V was cut back by 7 bases and J by 4 bases. CDR3 length: 12 residues. From germline, CDR1 is SNHLY and CDR2 FYNNEI. The DNA for the CDR3 is TGTGCCAGCAAAGACAGGGCCTATGGCTACACCTTC. Translated: CASKDRAYGYTF. Filled out from reference TRBV2 and TRBJ1-2, the complete variable domain reads EPEVTQTPSHQVTQMGQEVILRCVPISNHLYFYWYRQILGQKVEFLVSFYNNEISEKSEIFDDQFSVERPDGSNFTLKIRSTKLEDSAMYFCASKDRAYGYTFGSGTRLTVV.

This clone was counted only a few times. This chain links TRBV23-1 with TRBJ2-2; D is undetermined. TRBV23-1 belongs to the ORF category, with a function that is uncertain. V dropped 4 bases and J dropped 1 base, with 25 bases sitting between them. There are 20 residues in the CDR3. The CDR3 protein is CASSRPGRPYQGRNTGELFF. CDR3 nucleotide sequence: TGCGCCAGCAGTCGACCGGGCCGCCCATATCAAGGTCGGAACACCGGGGAGCTGTTTTTT.

The V and J genes are TRBV30 and TRBJ2-5; the D is unclear. The germline V gene has CDR1 GTSNPN and CDR2 SVGIG (reference sequence). This CDR3 is 12 amino acids long. Trimming took off 1 base at V and 1 base at J, with 4 bases between the two ends. The CDR3: CAWSGVQETQYF. CDR3 in DNA: TGTGCCTGGAGTGGGGTCCAAGAGACCCAGTACTTC.

The chain carries TRBV5-1 and TRBJ2-5, with 13 bases lining up with TRBD2. V trimming: 4 bases; J trimming: 5 bases; junction bases outside the gene matches: 5. The CDR3 sequence is 15 residues long. Germline V CDR1 and CDR2: SGHRS, YFSETQ. The CDR3 region is CASSGTSGGAETQYF. CDR3 coding DNA: TGCGCCAGCAGCGGAACTAGCGGGGGGGCCGAGACCCAGTACTTC.

Note on this clone: Other DNA sequences of this sample code for an identical CDR3. The chain uses TRBV9 and TRBJ2-5; 7 bases line up with TRBD1. Germline lookup yields CDR1 SGDLS and CDR2 YYNGEE. J lost 1 base, V lost 2 bases, and 2 bases had no gene match. This CDR3 is built from 14 residues. CDR3 nucleotides: TGTGCCAGCAGCGTCGGGACAGTCCAAGAGACCCAGTACTTC. It yields the protein CASSVGTVQETQYF. Together with reference TRBV9 and TRBJ2-5, the CDR3 gives the full variable domain: DSGVTQTPKHLITATGQRVTLRCSPRSGDLSVYWYQQSLDQGLQFLIQYYNGEERAKGNILERFSAQQFPDLHSELNLSSLELGDSALYFCASSVGTVQETQYFGPGTRLLVL.

The chain couples TRBV7-9 to TRBJ1-1; perhaps TRBD1 as D (5 bases). V shed 4 bases and J shed 5 bases, with 20 bases lying between them. The CDR3 extends over 16 amino acids. CDR1 SEHNR and CDR2 FQNEAQ come from the germline V gene (reference sequence). CDR3 coding DNA: TGTGCCAGCAGCTCCTACGAAAGGGGAGAGGGAACTGAAGCTTTCTTT. Protein sequence: CASSSYERGEGTEAFF.

The V call is TRBV5-1, the J call TRBJ2-1; TRBD2 agrees at 14 bases. After removal of 2 bases from V and 6 bases from J, the junction contained 1 base not matched to a gene. The CDR3 loop spans 15 amino acids. Germline V gene sequence: CDR1 SGHRS, CDR2 YFSETQ. The CDR3 sequence: CASSFGTSGSNEQFF. The CDR3 DNA sequence: TGCGCCAGCAGCTTCGGGACTAGCGGGAGCAATGAGCAGTTCTTC.

The rearrangement joins TRBV18 to TRBJ1-4, with D possibly matching TRBD1 (6 bases). Germline CDR1 KGHSH, CDR2 LQKENI. V gave up 1 base and J gave up 8 bases, with 17 bases separating them. The CDR3 runs 16 residues. CDR3 in amino acids: CASSPQPGGTVEKLFF. In DNA, the CDR3 is TGTGCCAGCTCACCACAACCGGGGGGCACGGTGGAAAAACTGTTTTTT.

This rearrangement joins TRBV27 to TRBJ1-2, with 8 bases matching TRBD1. CDR3 length: 18 residues. CDR1 is MNHEY, CDR2 SMNVEV, per germline (reference sequence). Trimming at V came to 6 bases and at J to 1 base, leaving 16 bases not matched to a gene. CDR3 loop: CASRQRPGRTGYNYGYTF. CDR3 nucleotide sequence: TGTGCCAGCAGGCAACGCCCTGGCCGGACAGGGTATAACTATGGCTACACCTTC.

This clone was recorded once. DNA for the CDR3: TGTGCCAGCGGCCGACAGGCGCTGGCCGAAAAACTGTTTTTT. Encoded protein: CASGRQALAEKLFF. The chain carries TRBV6-1 and TRBJ1-4; a possible D gene is TRBD1 (6 bases). Germline V gene sequence: CDR1 MNHNS, CDR2 SASEGT. V dropped 8 bases and J dropped 8 bases, with 18 bases sitting between them. This CDR3 contains 14 residues.

The chain uses TRBV7-2 and TRBJ2-7, with D maybe TRBD2 (6 bases). CDR1 and CDR2 (germline): SGHTA, FQGNSA. This CDR3 contains 13 residues. The V gene lost 1 base and the J gene lost 5 bases, with 9 bases spanning the gap. CDR3 bases: TGTGCCAGCAGCTTAGAAGGGAGGAACGAGCAGTACTTC. Translating gives CASSLEGRNEQYF.

This clone was counted only a few times. The V gene is TRBV30, the J gene TRBJ1-3; D is ambiguous. The CDR3 consists of 12 residues. Germline assignment: CDR1 GTSNPN and CDR2 SVGIG (reference sequence). V lost 3 bases, J lost 0 bases, and 3 bases lay in between. The CDR3 bases are TGTGCCTGGAGAGGCTCTGGAAACACCATATATTTT. Protein product: CAWRGSGNTIYF. Filled out from reference TRBV30 and TRBJ1-3, the complete variable domain reads SQTIHQWPATLVQPVGSPLSLECTVEGTSNPNLYWYRQAAGRGLQLLFYSVGIGQISSEVPQNLSASRPQDRQFILSSKKLLLSDSGFYLCAWRGSGNTIYFGEGSWLTVV.

The V and J genes are TRBV5-6 and TRBJ2-1; no definite D call. The CDR3 extends over 16 amino acids. V lost 2 bases to trimming and J lost 4 bases, with 16 bases between them. Germline lookup yields CDR1 SGHDT and CDR2 YYEEEE. In nucleotides, the CDR3 is TGTGCCAGCAGCTTTAGCTTTAACCAGATTTACAATGAGCAGTTCTTC. Residues: CASSFSFNQIYNEQFF.

V usage is TRBV7-6 and J usage is TRBJ2-7; the D gene is possibly TRBD1 (5 bases). The germline V gene encodes CDR1 SGHVS and CDR2 FNYEAQ. This CDR3 has 13 amino acids. Trimming left V 0 bases short and J 2 bases short, with 5 bases between. The CDR3 loop is CASSLAGAYEQYF. CDR3 DNA sequence: TGTGCCAGCAGCTTAGCAGGGGCCTACGAGCAGTACTTC.

The chain links TRBV7-2 to TRBJ2-7; D possibly matches TRBD1 or TRBD2 (6 bases each). Per germline, CDR1 SGHTA and CDR2 FQGNSA. The CDR3 has 13 amino acids. Trimming took off 2 bases at V and 6 bases at J, with 11 bases between the two ends. This CDR3 reads CASSLFGGGEQYF. The DNA for the CDR3 is TGTGCCAGCAGCTTATTCGGAGGGGGCGAGCAGTACTTC.

The gene calls are TRBV5-1 and TRBJ2-2, with D possibly called TRBD1 or TRBD2 (6 bases each). Looked up from germline, CDR1 is SGHRS and CDR2 is YFSETQ. The CDR3 is 15 residues long. Deletions cut 0 bases from V and 4 bases from J, with 10 bases between. In DNA, the CDR3 is TGCGCCAGCAGCTTGGAACAGGGAGGCACCGGGGAGCTGTTTTTT. Encoded protein: CASSLEQGGTGELFF.

The chain recombines TRBV7-2 with TRBJ2-1; D possibly matches TRBD1 or TRBD2 (5 bases each). Germline CDR1 reads SGHTA; CDR2 reads FQGNSA. Trimming cost V 5 bases and J 3 bases, with 11 bases left between them. The CDR3 has 14 residues. CDR3 nucleotides: TGTGCCAGCAGCCGCCGGGGCCTCTACAATGAGCAGTTCTTC. It translates to CASSRRGLYNEQFF.

The chain is built from TRBV6-1 and TRBJ1-5; D uncertain. The CDR3 has 12 amino acids. The germline V gene encodes CDR1 MNHNS and CDR2 SASEGT. V was pared by 3 bases and J by 9 bases, with 9 bases between. CDR3 sequence: CASSDLRRPQHF. The CDR3 coding sequence is TGTGCCAGCAGTGATCTCAGGCGGCCCCAGCATTTT.

The chain employs TRBV2 and TRBJ1-5; TRBD1 might be the D (5 bases). Germline CDR1 SNHLY, CDR2 FYNNEI. The V end was cut by 2 bases, the J end by 6 bases, with 11 bases between. CDR3 length: 14 residues. CDR3 amino acids: CASSEQGSGQPQHF. Written as DNA, the CDR3 is TGTGCCAGCAGTGAACAGGGTTCTGGTCAGCCCCAGCATTTT. Using reference TRBV2 and TRBJ1-5 for the parts outside the CDR3, the full variable domain is EPEVTQTPSHQVTQMGQEVILRCVPISNHLYFYWYRQILGQKVEFLVSFYNNEISEKSEIFDDQFSVERPDGSNFTLKIRSTKLEDSAMYFCASSEQGSGQPQHFGDGTRLSIL.

The chain has TRBV10-3 and TRBJ2-7; 10 bases map to TRBD1. The CDR3 has 14 amino acids. Germline CDR1 ENHRY, CDR2 SYGVKD. J lost 6 bases, V lost 6 bases, and 8 bases had no gene match. The CDR3 loop is CAIRPGTGEVEQYF. CDR3 bases: TGTGCCATCAGACCCGGGACAGGGGAGGTCGAGCAGTACTTC.

This chain joins TRBV20-1 and TRBJ2-4, with D perhaps TRBD1 or TRBD2 (5 bases each). V was cut by 7 bases and J by 7 bases, with 11 bases left in between. Germline V CDR1 and CDR2: DFQATT, SNEGSKA (reference sequence). This CDR3 region has 11 residues. CDR3 bases: TGCAGTGGAGAGGGGTTGAACATTCAGTACTTC. Its protein product is CSGEGLNIQYF.

The chain recombines TRBV6-5 with TRBJ1-5, with D unresolved. The V end lost 4 bases, the J end lost 4 bases, and 17 bases lay between the germline ends. The germline V gene has CDR1 MNHEY and CDR2 SVGAGI. The CDR3 totals 16 residues. CDR3: CASSSHLGAGNQPQHF. CDR3 bases: TGTGCCAGCAGTTCCCACCTCGGAGCGGGGAATCAGCCCCAGCATTTT.